This entry lists 21 T cell receptor beta chains sequenced from one sample in a study of human T cells and chemical hapten exposure (TCRdb year 2021). The receptor library was made with RACE. The listed sequencing device is NextSeq 500. The public reads were run again by TCRdb, first through fastp at Q25 and then through MiXCR, and only productive beta chains were kept. Records with the same CDR3 protein are collapsed into one entry carrying the most frequent genes and DNA. For this sample there are more than 300,000 distinct CDR3 sequences; about 5.4% appear just once. Around 8.8% of the sample lies in the top ten. The sample's time point, from its label and the paper: pre-sensitization, week 0. Sample treatment or condition, as interpreted from the label and publication: therapeutic diphenylcyclopropenone sensitization with weekly scalp DPC. The sequences come from whole blood, collected in connection with sensitization to the hapten diphenylcyclopropenone (DPC). The receptors come from a young woman with alopecia areata. Some clones in this sample may be carry-over from other donors' samples.

The rearrangement links TRBV12-3 or TRBV12-4 to TRBJ2-5; 7 bases match TRBD2. V lost 5 bases and J lost 9; bases outside the gene matches: 9. The CDR3 is 13 amino acids. CDR3 residues: CASSPGLGGAQYF. DNA for the CDR3: TGTGCCAGCAGTCCCGGACTTGGGGGGGCCCAGTACTTC.

The J gene is TRBJ1-2, the V gene TRBV6-2 or TRBV6-3; 9 bases are a match to TRBD1. The CDR3 runs to 14 residues. The V gene's germline CDR1 is MNHEY and CDR2 SVGEGT. Trimming cost V 7 bases and J 4 bases; bases outside gene matches: 7. The CDR3, as DNA: TGTGCCAGCACCCCGACAGGGGGGCTCTATGGCTACACCTTC. Its protein product is CASTPTGGLYGYTF.

The gene calls are TRBV6-4 and TRBJ1-1; D gene unclear. The CDR3 runs to 13 residues. The germline V and J ends were trimmed by 6 bases and 0 bases, with 8 bases remaining between them. The germline gives CDR1 MRHNA, CDR2 SNTAGT. Here the CDR3 DNA reads TGTGCCAGCAGAGGAACTATGAACACTGAAGCTTTCTTT. Its translation is CASRGTMNTEAFF.

The chain employs TRBV20-1 and TRBJ2-1, with 8 bases lining up with TRBD1. The CDR3 is 13 residues long. Trimming cost V 0 bases and J 9 bases; bases outside gene matches: 4. From germline, CDR1 is DFQATT and CDR2 SNEGSKA (reference sequence). The CDR3 here is CSARDQQGVEQFF. The CDR3 nucleotides read TGCAGTGCTAGAGATCAACAGGGGGTTGAGCAGTTCTTC.

This clonotype has a single count. A much larger clone is a single base away; this may be a read error. The chain has TRBV10-3 and TRBJ2-5; no clear D gene. Germline CDR1 reads ENHRY; CDR2 reads SYGVKD. This CDR3 spans 16 amino acids. The CDR3: CAIRESTLTEEETQYF. Written as DNA, the CDR3 is TGTGCCATCAGAGAGTCGACTCTTACAGAGGAGGAGACCCAGTACTTC.

This clonotype was found many times. V usage is TRBV10-3 and J usage is TRBJ2-1, with a weak D call TRBD2 (6 bases). Trimming shortened V by 7 bases and J by 10 bases, and 11 bases separated the two germline ends. There are 11 residues in the CDR3. Germline V CDR1 and CDR2: ENHRY, SYGVKD. The CDR3 loop reads CAIKEGIEQFF. The CDR3 DNA reads TGTGCCATCAAGGAGGGAATAGAGCAGTTCTTC.

This clonotype was found many times. V usage is TRBV7-9 and J usage is TRBJ1-2; a possible D gene is TRBD1 (5 bases). The V gene lost 1 base and the J gene lost 0 bases, with 12 bases spanning the gap. The length of the CDR3 is 16 residues. Germline V lookup: CDR1 SEHNR, CDR2 FQNEAQ (reference sequence). Written as DNA, the CDR3 is TGTGCCAGCAGCTTAGATGGGGACCTCGCTAACTATGGCTACACCTTC. As protein: CASSLDGDLANYGYTF. Using reference TRBV7-9 and TRBJ1-2 for the parts outside the CDR3, the full variable domain is DTGVSQNPRHKITKRGQNVTFRCDPISEHNRLYWYRQTLGQGPEFLTYFQNEAQLEKSRLLSDRFSAERPKGSFSTLEIQRTEQGDSAMYLCASSLDGDLANYGYTFGSGTRLTVV.

This clonotype was counted at least ten times. This chain connects TRBV3-1 to TRBJ1-6; the match to TRBD1 covers 11 bases. The J segment lost 10 bases and the V segment lost 3 bases, leaving 8 bases of the junction unmatched. This CDR3 region has 16 residues. Germline CDR1 reads LGHDT; CDR2 reads YNNKEL (reference sequence). The CDR3 DNA is TGTGCCAGCAGCCAGGCCGAAGGGACAGGGGGATCACCCCTCCACTTT. The encoded protein is CASSQAEGTGGSPLHF.

Only a few counts were recorded for this clonotype. The genes are TRBV12-3 or TRBV12-4 and TRBJ2-1; 9 nucleotides line up with TRBD2. Trimming at V came to 4 bases and at J to 0 bases, leaving 4 bases not matched to a gene. CDR3 size: 16 residues. Here the CDR3 reads CASSSSGGRSYNEQFF. The CDR3 region has the DNA TGTGCCAGCAGTTCAAGCGGGGGGCGCTCCTACAATGAGCAGTTCTTC.

This chain joins TRBV2 and TRBJ1-1, with D possibly being TRBD1 (5 bases). Trimming removed 6 bases at V and 1 base at J, with 21 bases between. In germline, CDR1 is SNHLY, CDR2 FYNNEI. The CDR3 covers 17 residues. CDR3 bases: TGTGCCAGCAGAGCCGGGACTAAGGGGACCCAGAACACTGAAGCTTTCTTT. It specifies CASRAGTKGTQNTEAFF.

Here the CDR3 reads CSARRTSGGGADTQYF. Here the CDR3 DNA reads TGCAGTGCTCGCCGGACTAGCGGGGGGGGTGCAGATACGCAGTATTTT. This chain joins TRBV20-1 and TRBJ2-3; 15 nucleotides agree with TRBD2. The CDR3 loop spans 16 amino acids. Germline V gene lookup returns CDR1 DFQATT and CDR2 SNEGSKA (reference sequence). V lost 5 bases, J lost 4 bases, and 7 bases stayed unmatched.

The table lists this clonotype with a few counts. The rearrangement uses TRBV20-1 and TRBJ1-4; 8 nucleotides line up with TRBD1. V gave up 6 bases and J gave up 3 bases; unmatched junction bases: 3. Looked up from germline, CDR1 is DFQATT and CDR2 is SNEGSKA (reference sequence). The CDR3 has 13 residues. CDR3 in amino acids: CSAQQGANEKLFF. The CDR3 bases are TGCAGTGCACAACAGGGGGCTAATGAAAAACTGTTTTTT.

In this sample, this clonotype turned up many times. The chain joins TRBV2 to TRBJ1-1; 8 nucleotides agree with TRBD1. Germline CDR1 and CDR2: SNHLY and FYNNEI. CDR3 length: 14 amino acids. After removal of 5 bases from V and 5 bases from J, the junction contained 7 bases not matched to a gene. The CDR3: CASSIQGARTEAFF. In nucleotides, the CDR3 is TGTGCCAGCAGTATCCAGGGGGCGCGAACTGAAGCTTTCTTT.

This clonotype was seen at least ten times. J is TRBJ1-5 and V is TRBV2, with D unclear. V was clipped by 4 bases and J by 1 base, with 14 bases between them. The CDR3 has 16 residues. Germline loops: CDR1 SNHLY, CDR2 FYNNEI. Written as DNA, the CDR3 is TGTGCCAGCAGTGGGACGTCCTCCTTGAGCAATCAGCCCCAGCATTTT. As protein: CASSGTSSLSNQPQHF.

This clonotype was observed many times. The chain carries TRBV28 and TRBJ2-7; perhaps TRBD2 as D (5 bases). V lost 6 bases and J 0 bases, leaving 15 bases between the germline ends. Germline values: CDR1 MDHEN, CDR2 SYDVKM. The CDR3 totals 15 residues. The CDR3 DNA reads as TGTGCCAGCAGCTCCCGGCGGGTCAGCTCCTACGAGCAGTACTTC. Translating it yields CASSSRRVSSYEQYF.

This clonotype was detected ten times or more. The chain links TRBV6-5 to TRBJ1-2; TRBD1 might be the D (6 bases). Germline lookup yields CDR1 MNHEY and CDR2 SVGAGI. This CDR3 spans 16 amino acids. The germline V and J ends were trimmed by 5 bases and 4 bases, with 20 bases remaining between them. The DNA of the CDR3 is TGTGCCAGCAGTCTTCGGACAGCCTACATCGGCTATGGCTACACCTTC. Its protein product is CASSLRTAYIGYGYTF.

This clonotype was detected only a few times. This CDR3 is CASGLDRGEAFF. As DNA, the CDR3 is TGTGCTAGTGGTTTAGACCGGGGAGAAGCTTTCTTT. This chain connects TRBV12-5 to TRBJ1-1; D is uncertain. Trimming left V 3 bases short and J 8 bases short, with 10 bases between. Germline CDR1 and CDR2: LGHNT and FRNRAP. This CDR3 spans 12 amino acids.

This clonotype showed up many times. This chain connects TRBV6-6 to TRBJ2-2; D gene unclear. This CDR3 contains 11 residues. With 4 bases removed from V and 5 bases from J, the gap between germline ends came to 2 bases. CDR1 MNHNY and CDR2 SVGAGI come from the germline V gene (reference sequence). The DNA for the CDR3 is TGTGCCAGCAGTTCGACCGGGGAGCTGTTTTTT. It is translated as CASSSTGELFF.

This clonotype was found a few times. The gene calls are TRBV20-1 and TRBJ1-5; the D is unclear. The CDR3 totals 14 residues. V was pared by 3 bases and J by 0 bases, with 9 bases between. Per germline, CDR1 DFQATT and CDR2 SNEGSKA (reference sequence). CDR3 sequence reads: CSASGSYSNQPQHF. DNA of the CDR3: TGCAGTGCTAGTGGGTCATATAGCAATCAGCCCCAGCATTTT.

The chain is built from TRBV18 and TRBJ2-6; D call uncertain. The CDR3 extends over 17 amino acids. The V gene lost 2 bases and the J gene lost 0 bases, with 11 bases spanning the gap. CDR1 is KGHSH, CDR2 LQKENI, per germline. The CDR3 is CASSPSGPGSGANVLTF. The CDR3 DNA is TGTGCCAGCTCACCATCAGGTCCTGGCTCTGGGGCCAACGTCCTGACTTTC.

This clonotype has just a few counts. The gene calls are TRBV27 and TRBJ1-6, with D hard to call. Germline V gene sequence: CDR1 MNHEY, CDR2 SMNVEV (reference sequence). V was clipped by 1 base and J by 10 bases, with 8 bases between them. The CDR3 has 13 amino acids. The CDR3 protein is CASSLYERSPLHF. CDR3 in DNA: TGTGCCAGCAGTTTATATGAAAGGTCACCCCTCCACTTT.